This entry lists 9 T cell receptor beta chains sequenced from one sample in a study of blood T cell repertoires in COVID-19 (dated by TCRdb to about 2020). Library construction relied on the immunoSEQ multiplex PCR assay. Drawn from immuneACCESS, this table holds only the in-frame rearrangements with V and J called that TCRdb kept. Clones are partly lost; checked studies trace under half to an unresolved V gene and leave the rest unexplained. The sample table lists about 180,000 clones, 70% to 80% of them with a count of one. The ten largest clonotypes hold around 15% of the sample. Sequencing input: PBMCs or T cells enriched from blood (not recorded which). These receptor sequences come from a woman aged 45-60 years who had recovered from COVID-19.

The V gene is TRBV3-1 (or the pseudogene TRBV3-2), the J gene TRBJ2-7, with 10 bases identical to TRBD2. V lost 10 bases and J lost 2; bases outside the gene matches: 5. Germline V gene sequence: CDR1 LGHDT, CDR2 YNNKEL (reference sequence). This CDR3 has 13 amino acids. The CDR3 protein is CATSSGSTYEQYF. As DNA, the CDR3 is TGTGCCACTTCTAGCGGGAGTACCTACGAGCAGTACTTC.

The chain links TRBV30 to TRBJ2-2; TRBD2 matches at 7 bases. This CDR3 region has 15 residues. V was pared by 0 bases and J by 1 base, with 2 bases of the junction left unmatched. Germline CDR1 GTSNPN, CDR2 SVGIG (reference sequence). The CDR3 region is CAWSVLAGNTGELFF. In nucleotides, the CDR3 is TGTGCCTGGAGTGTGTTAGCGGGGAACACCGGGGAGCTGTTTTTT. The full variable domain, completed using reference TRBV30 and TRBJ2-2, is SQTIHQWPATLVQPVGSPLSLECTVEGTSNPNLYWYRQAAGRGLQLLFYSVGIGQISSEVPQNLSASRPQDRQFILSSKKLLLSDSGFYLCAWSVLAGNTGELFFGEGSRLTVL.

This chain links TRBV5-1 with TRBJ1-6, with D unclear. Trimming cost V 4 bases and J 8 bases, with 13 bases left between them. The CDR3 totals 14 residues. CDR1 and CDR2 from the germline V gene are SGHRS and YFSETQ. Here the CDR3 reads CASSPAVEDSPLHF. For the CDR3, the DNA is TGCGCCAGCAGCCCAGCAGTCGAGGATTCACCCCTCCACTTT.

This chain's CDR3 is CASSLSRGTSGSADTQYF. The CDR3, as DNA: TGTGCCAGCAGTTTATCCCGAGGTACTAGCGGAAGTGCAGATACGCAGTATTTT. This chain uses TRBV28 with TRBJ2-3, with 8 bases aligning to TRBD2. V lost 1 base and J lost 4; bases outside the gene matches: 13. Looked up from germline, CDR1 is MDHEN and CDR2 is SYDVKM. The length of the CDR3 is 18 residues.

V is TRBV12-3 or TRBV12-4 and J is TRBJ2-5; TRBD2 matches at 7 bases. The ends lost 6 bases at V and 9 bases at J; junction bases unmatched: 7. The CDR3 spans 12 residues. The DNA for the CDR3 is TGTGCCAGCAGGACCGGGGGAGGGGCCCAGTACTTC. Translation gives CASRTGGGAQYF.

The chain has TRBV25-1 and TRBJ1-1, with D maybe TRBD1 (5 bases). The germline V gene encodes CDR1 MGHDK and CDR2 SYGVNS. This CDR3 contains 17 residues. V was shortened by 3 bases and J by 2 bases, with 19 bases between the two germline ends. CDR3 residues: CASSDSMGQLHNTEAFF. The CDR3 DNA reads TGTGCCAGCAGTGATAGTATGGGGCAGCTACACAACACTGAAGCTTTCTTT.

V and J are TRBV7-3 and TRBJ2-6; D remains ambiguous. Trimming pared 5 bases from V and 4 bases from J, leaving 9 bases between. Germline CDR1 reads SGHTA; CDR2 reads FQGTGA. The CDR3 covers 14 residues. Written as DNA, the CDR3 is TGTGCCAGCAGCCCCCGTTTGGGGGCCAACGTCCTGACTTTC. It yields the protein CASSPRLGANVLTF.

The V and J genes are TRBV13 and TRBJ1-4; 7 nucleotides line up with TRBD1. Germline trimming cut 1 base from V and 12 bases from J; bases unmatched to any gene: 14. The germline gives CDR1 PRHDT, CDR2 FYEKMQ (reference sequence). CDR3 length: 16 residues. The CDR3 region is CASSLARQGFGRELFF. For the CDR3, the DNA is TGTGCCAGCAGCTTAGCCAGACAGGGTTTCGGAAGGGAACTGTTTTTT. The complete variable domain, with remaining parts taken from reference TRBV13 and TRBJ1-4, reads AAGVIQSPRHLIKEKRETATLKCYPIPRHDTVYWYQQGPGQDPQFLISFYEKMQSDKGSIPDRFSAQQFSDYHSELNMSSLELGDSALYFCASSLARQGFGRELFFGSGTQLSVL.

This clone was recorded only once. This chain uses TRBV25-1 with TRBJ2-1; tentative D call: TRBD2 (5 bases). Germline CDR1 is MGHDK and CDR2 is SYGVNS. CDR3 length equals 17 residues. Trimming left V 7 bases short and J 6 bases short, with 25 bases between. The chain's CDR3 is CASTTQVGTSISNEQFF. CDR3 DNA sequence: TGTGCCAGCACCACCCAAGTGGGAACTAGTATCAGCAATGAGCAGTTCTTC.